These 8 T cell receptor beta chains were sequenced from one sample in a study of blood T cell repertoires in COVID-19. The data were produced by immunoSEQ multiplex PCR, yet TCRdb's version contains in-frame clones alone and is incomplete. This table has some 150,000 clones, around 83% appearing once. Specimen: peripheral blood. These receptors originate from a woman aged 80 or over with acute or convalescent COVID-19.

This clone was counted once. The rearrangement uses TRBV6-5 and TRBJ1-6, with a weak D call TRBD1 (5 bases). Trimming took 3 bases from V and 0 from J, leaving 9 bases between them. CDR3 length: 16 residues. The germline V gene encodes CDR1 MNHEY and CDR2 SVGAGI. CDR3 nucleotides: TGTGCCAGCAGTTATGGGGCTAGCTCCTATAATTCACCCCTCCACTTT. Amino acid sequence: CASSYGASSYNSPLHF.

V is TRBV2 and J is TRBJ1-6; D remains ambiguous. The CDR3 is made up of 13 amino acids. V was shortened by 7 bases and J by 10 bases, with 14 bases between the two germline ends. From germline, CDR1 is SNHLY and CDR2 FYNNEI. The chain's CDR3 is CASTPWPLSPLHF. The CDR3 DNA follows: TGTGCCAGCACACCTTGGCCGCTCTCACCCCTCCACTTT.

The chain joins TRBV3-1 (or the pseudogene TRBV3-2) to TRBJ2-3; possibly TRBD1 for D (6 bases). CDR3 length equals 16 residues. Trimming removed 2 bases at V and 3 bases at J, with 15 bases between. CDR1 is LGHDT, CDR2 YNNKEL, per germline (reference sequence). The CDR3 loop reads CASSQLLAGATDTQYF. The CDR3 DNA follows: TGTGCCAGCAGCCAACTGCTGGCAGGGGCTACAGATACGCAGTATTTT.

The chain combines TRBV13 with TRBJ1-2; TRBD1 matches 10 bases. V was clipped by 3 bases and J by 7 bases; unmatched bases: 5. Per germline, CDR1 PRHDT and CDR2 FYEKMQ (reference sequence). The length of the CDR3 is 14 residues. CDR3 loop: CASSLGQGKGGYTF. The CDR3 nucleotides are TGTGCCAGCAGCTTGGGACAGGGGAAGGGTGGCTACACCTTC. The full variable domain, in which reference TRBV13 and TRBJ1-2 provide the parts outside the CDR3, is AAGVIQSPRHLIKEKRETATLKCYPIPRHDTVYWYQQGPGQDPQFLISFYEKMQSDKGSIPDRFSAQQFSDYHSELNMSSLELGDSALYFCASSLGQGKGGYTFGSGTRLTVV.

This rearrangement joins TRBV2 to TRBJ1-4, with 7 bases that match TRBD1. The germline gives CDR1 SNHLY, CDR2 FYNNEI. V was clipped by 4 bases and J by 3 bases; unmatched bases: 11. This CDR3 contains 17 residues. CDR3 amino acids: CASSGVTGLPPNEKLFF. The DNA for the CDR3 is TGTGCCAGCAGTGGGGTGACAGGGTTACCCCCTAATGAAAAACTGTTTTTT.

V usage is TRBV19 and J usage is TRBJ2-6; D perhaps matches TRBD1 (6 bases). Germline CDR1 reads LNHDA; CDR2 reads SQIVND (reference sequence). This CDR3 region has 15 residues. The germline V and J ends were trimmed by 3 bases and 7 bases, with 13 bases remaining between them. CDR3 sequence (DNA): TGTGCCAGTAGTATCAGGGGTCCCGGTGCCAACGTCCTGACTTTC. Translating it yields CASSIRGPGANVLTF.

The chain recombines TRBV5-1 with TRBJ2-1, with D unclear. Germline V gene sequence: CDR1 SGHRS, CDR2 YFSETQ. V gave up 0 bases and J gave up 2 bases, with 6 bases separating them. This CDR3 is built from 14 residues. The CDR3 is CASSLVRAYNEQFF. The CDR3 DNA sequence: TGCGCCAGCAGCTTGGTTAGAGCCTACAATGAGCAGTTCTTC.

This clone was seen more than once but under ten times. The chain uses TRBV4-1 and TRBJ1-1, with 11 bases fitting TRBD1. The CDR3 is 18 residues long. Germline CDR1 reads MGHRA; CDR2 reads YSYEKL. J was trimmed by 4 bases and V by 0 bases; bases with no gene match: 10. Written as DNA, the CDR3 is TGCGCCAGCAGCCAAGAGGACAGGGGGCCTATGGGTGGCACTGAAGCTTTCTTT. It codes for CASSQEDRGPMGGTEAFF.